These 4 T cell receptor beta chains came from one sample sequenced in a study of CXCR3-negative and CXCR3-positive naive CD8 T cells. UMI labels and 5' RACE were used to prepare the TRB cDNA libraries. TCRdb reprocessed the 5' RACE reads and stores each CDR3 protein as one record, lacking DNA. In total, the table holds over 100,000 distinct CDR3 sequences. Material for sequencing was naive CXCR3- CD8+ T cells from blood. Described subset: CD45RO-CCR7+CD27+CD95- naive CD8+ T cells lacking CXCR3 (TNR3-). Receptors originate from a human donor in good health. Some clones in this sample may be carry-over from other donors' samples.

The chain combines TRBV29-1 with TRBJ2-5; with no DNA, the TCRdb D assignment of TRBD2 cannot be verified. CDR3 length: 15 residues. Germline lookup yields CDR1 SQVTM and CDR2 ANQGSEA. The CDR3 here is CSVPLAGGPEGAQYF.

The CDR3 is CASRDQGAGSSYNEQFF. The V gene is TRBV11-2, the J gene TRBJ2-1; TCRdb calls TRBD1, which cannot be checked without DNA. CDR3 size: 17 residues. Per germline, CDR1 SGHAT and CDR2 FQNNGV.

The chain employs TRBV20-1 and TRBJ2-1; TCRdb selects TRBD1, and the lack of DNA leaves this call unchecked. This CDR3 has 16 residues. CDR1 is DFQATT, CDR2 SNEGSKA, per germline (reference sequence). This CDR3 is CSARDRGVSSYNEQFF.

The CDR3 here is CATSFRLALQETQYF. The chain recombines TRBV15 with TRBJ2-5; TCRdb gives TRBD2 as the D gene, but with no DNA this cannot be confirmed. Germline V gives CDR1 LNHNV, CDR2 YYDKDF (reference sequence). The CDR3 consists of 15 residues.